This TCR beta chain comes out of a study of blood T cell repertoires in COVID-19. Study-wide background: The United States, Italy and Spain supplied acute and convalescent COVID-19 samples. T cells, B-cell-depleted T cells, or PBMCs provided the cDNA or gDNA that served as material.

The authors' processing: From reference gene primer amplification, estimates of nucleated cell counts were derived. Assay used: immunoSEQ multiplex PCR; TCRdb lists only in-frame clones, some missing. Clone size and V and J calls were adopted from that table, with D and trimming inferred from the DNA. The sample gives 150,000 or so clones, about 80% of which show up once; over 2.5% is in the top ten. The germline V gene has CDR1 SGHNT and CDR2 YYREEE (reference sequence). The CDR3 is made up of 17 amino acids. The V gene end was trimmed by 6 bases and the J gene end by 5 bases; junction bases not matched to a gene: 12.

The clonotype was recovered from an elderly woman with acute or convalescent COVID-19. Sequencing was done on a sample of peripheral blood. V is TRBV5-4 and J is TRBJ1-6; TRBD1 matches at 9 bases. The DNA of the CDR3 is TGTGCCAGCACCAAAGAAAGGGGACAGGGAGATAATTCACCCCTCCACTTT. Amino acid sequence: CASTKERGQGDNSPLHF.